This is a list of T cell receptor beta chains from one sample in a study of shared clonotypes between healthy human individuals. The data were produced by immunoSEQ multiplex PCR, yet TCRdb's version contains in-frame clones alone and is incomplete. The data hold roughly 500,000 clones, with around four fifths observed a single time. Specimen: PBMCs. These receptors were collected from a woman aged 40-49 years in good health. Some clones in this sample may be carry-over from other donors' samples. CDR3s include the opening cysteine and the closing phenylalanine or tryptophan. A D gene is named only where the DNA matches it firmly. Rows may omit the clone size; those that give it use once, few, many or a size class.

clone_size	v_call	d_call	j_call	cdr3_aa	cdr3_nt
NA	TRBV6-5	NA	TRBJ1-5	CASGRDTHQPQHF	TGTGCCAGCGGCCGGGACACTCATCAGCCCCAGCATTTT
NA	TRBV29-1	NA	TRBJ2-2	CSVEGGGLDTGELFF	TGCAGCGTTGAGGGGGGAGGCCTAGACACCGGGGAGCTGTTTTTT
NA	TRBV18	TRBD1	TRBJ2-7	CASSPPWDSSYEQYF	TGTGCCAGCTCACCCCCGTGGGACAGCTCCTACGAGCAGTACTTC
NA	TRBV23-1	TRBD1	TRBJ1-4	CASSQRQGNEKLFF	TGCGCCAGCAGTCAACGACAGGGGAACGAAAAACTGTTTTTT
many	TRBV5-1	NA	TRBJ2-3	CASSLAADTQYF	TGCGCCAGCAGCTTGGCGGCAGATACGCAGTATTTT
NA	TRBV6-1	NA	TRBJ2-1	CASSRFNNEQFF	TGTGCCAGCAGTCGATTCAACAATGAGCAGTTCTTC
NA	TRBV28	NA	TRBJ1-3	CASSPGEANTIYF	TGTGCCAGCAGCCCAGGGGAGGCAAACACCATATATTTT
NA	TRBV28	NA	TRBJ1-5	CASSTNTGVSGQPQHF	TGTGCCAGCAGTACGAACACAGGCGTCTCTGGTCAGCCCCAGCATTTT
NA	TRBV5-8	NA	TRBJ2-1	CASSLRGGVYNEQFF	TGTGCCAGCAGCTTGCGAGGGGGGGTATACAATGAGCAGTTCTTC
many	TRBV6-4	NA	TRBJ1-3	CASIPSDRDKGFGGNTIYF	TGTGCCAGCATCCCCTCGGACCGGGACAAGGGTTTTGGTGGAAACACCATATATTTT
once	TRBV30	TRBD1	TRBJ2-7	CAWNRQGTGIYEQYF	TGTGCCTGGAACCGGCAGGGGACAGGGATCTACGAGCAGTACTTC
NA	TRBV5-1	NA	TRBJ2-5	CASSLTGTGEETQYF	TGCGCCAGCAGCCTCACGGGGACGGGCGAAGAGACCCAGTACTTC
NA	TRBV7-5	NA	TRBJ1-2	CASSKTDYGYTF	TGTGCCAGCAGCAAGACAGATTATGGCTACACCTTC
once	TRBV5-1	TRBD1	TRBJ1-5	CASSLDSGGGQPQHF	TGCGCCAGCAGCTTGGATTCAGGGGGCGGTCAGCCCCAGCATTTT
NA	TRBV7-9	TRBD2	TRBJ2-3	CASSPIFEAGGSNTQYF	TGTGCCAGCAGCCCGATTTTCGAAGCGGGAGGATCAAATACGCAGTATTTT
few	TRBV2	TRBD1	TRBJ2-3	CASTADRGTDTQYF	TGTGCCAGCACAGCGGACAGGGGTACAGATACGCAGTATTTT
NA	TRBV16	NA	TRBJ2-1	CASSRWADEQFF	TGTGCCAGCAGCCGTTGGGCAGACGAGCAGTTCTTC
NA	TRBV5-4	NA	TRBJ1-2	CASRPQGSYGYTF	TGTGCCAGCAGACCCCAGGGTTCCTATGGCTACACCTTC
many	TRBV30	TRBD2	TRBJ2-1	CAWSRTSGRIYGEQFF	TGTGCCTGGAGTAGGACTAGCGGGAGGATCTACGGTGAGCAGTTCTTC
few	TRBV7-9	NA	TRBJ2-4	CATQGRKNIQYF	TGTGCCACTCAGGGTAGGAAAAACATTCAGTACTTC
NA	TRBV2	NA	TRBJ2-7	CASSEDYEQYF	TGTGCCAGCAGTGAGGACTACGAGCAGTACTTC
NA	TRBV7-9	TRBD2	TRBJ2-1	CASRKGIGGGEQFF	TGTGCCAGCAGAAAGGGAATCGGGGGAGGGGAGCAGTTCTTC
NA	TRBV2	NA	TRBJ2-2	CASSEAGSTGELFF	TGTGCCAGCAGTGAAGCTGGTTCCACCGGGGAGCTGTTTTTT
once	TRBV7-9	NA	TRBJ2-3	CASSFLAGDTQYF	TGTGCCAGCAGCTTCCTCGCCGGGGATACGCAGTATTTT
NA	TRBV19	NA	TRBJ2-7	CASSIVGTRSYEQYF	TGTGCCAGTAGTATTGTCGGTACCCGTTCCTACGAGCAGTACTTC
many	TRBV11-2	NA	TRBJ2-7	CASSVDRDEQYF	TGTGCCAGCAGCGTAGACAGAGACGAGCAGTACTTC
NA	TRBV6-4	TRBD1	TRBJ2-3	CASSETGTGGPDTQYF	TGTGCCAGCAGTGAAACCGGGACAGGGGGCCCAGATACGCAGTATTTT
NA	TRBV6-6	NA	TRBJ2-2	CACATANTGELFF	TGTGCCTGCGCGACAGCGAACACCGGGGAGCTGTTTTTT
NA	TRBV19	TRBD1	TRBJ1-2	CASSRGTVYGYTF	TGTGCCAGTAGTAGGGGGACAGTATATGGCTACACCTTC
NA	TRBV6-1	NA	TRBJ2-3	CASSEKERILTDTQYF	TGTGCCAGCAGTGAAAAGGAGCGGATTCTCACAGATACGCAGTATTTT
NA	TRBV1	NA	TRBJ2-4	CTSSPRGLKNVQYF	TGCACCAGCAGCCCGAGAGGGTTAAAAAACGTTCAGTACTTC
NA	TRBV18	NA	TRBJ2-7	CASSPGVSYEQYF	TGTGCCAGCTCACCCGGAGTCTCCTACGAGCAGTACTTC
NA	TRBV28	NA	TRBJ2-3	CASSSSWELPSPSTDTQYF	TGTGCCAGCAGTTCAAGTTGGGAACTCCCGTCCCCTAGCACAGATACGCAGTATTTT